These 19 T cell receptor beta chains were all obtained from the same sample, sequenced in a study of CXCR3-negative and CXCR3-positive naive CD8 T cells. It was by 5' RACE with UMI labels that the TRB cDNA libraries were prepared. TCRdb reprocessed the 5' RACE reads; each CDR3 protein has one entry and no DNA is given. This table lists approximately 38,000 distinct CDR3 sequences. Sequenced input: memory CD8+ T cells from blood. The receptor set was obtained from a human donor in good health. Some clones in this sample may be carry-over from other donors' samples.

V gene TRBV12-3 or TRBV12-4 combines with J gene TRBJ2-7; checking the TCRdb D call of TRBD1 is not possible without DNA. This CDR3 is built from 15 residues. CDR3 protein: CASSLEQGWSYEQYF.

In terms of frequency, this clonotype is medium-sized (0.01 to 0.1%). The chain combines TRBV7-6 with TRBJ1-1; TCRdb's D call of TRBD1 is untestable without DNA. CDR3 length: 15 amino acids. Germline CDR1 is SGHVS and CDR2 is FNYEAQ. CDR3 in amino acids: CASSAVTAMNTEAFF.

The CDR3 loop reads CASDPGDRTYNEQFF. This sequence joins TRBV12-5 and TRBJ2-1; the TRBD1 assignment by TCRdb is unverifiable without DNA. Germline CDR1 reads LGHNT; CDR2 reads FRNRAP. The CDR3 consists of 15 residues.

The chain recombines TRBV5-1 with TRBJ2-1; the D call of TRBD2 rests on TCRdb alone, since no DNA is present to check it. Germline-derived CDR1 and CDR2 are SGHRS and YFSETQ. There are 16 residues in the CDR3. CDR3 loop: CASSRLVAGGVDEQFF.

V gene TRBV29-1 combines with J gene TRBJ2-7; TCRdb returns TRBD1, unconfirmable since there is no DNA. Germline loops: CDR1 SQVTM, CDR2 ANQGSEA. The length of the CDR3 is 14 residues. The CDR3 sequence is CSVEEPQGAYEQYF.

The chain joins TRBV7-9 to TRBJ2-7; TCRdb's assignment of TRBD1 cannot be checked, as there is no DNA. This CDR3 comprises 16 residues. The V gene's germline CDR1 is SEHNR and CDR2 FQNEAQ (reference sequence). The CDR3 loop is CASSSPTSGQVYEQYF.

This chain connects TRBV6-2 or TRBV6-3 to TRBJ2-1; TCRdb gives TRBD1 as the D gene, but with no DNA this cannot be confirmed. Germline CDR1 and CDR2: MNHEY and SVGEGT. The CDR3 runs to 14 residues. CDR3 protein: CASSGTDAYNEQFF.

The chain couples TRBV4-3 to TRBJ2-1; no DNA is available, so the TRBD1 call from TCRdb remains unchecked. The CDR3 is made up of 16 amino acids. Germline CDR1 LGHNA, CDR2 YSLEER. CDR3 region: CASSQDGASSYNEQFF.

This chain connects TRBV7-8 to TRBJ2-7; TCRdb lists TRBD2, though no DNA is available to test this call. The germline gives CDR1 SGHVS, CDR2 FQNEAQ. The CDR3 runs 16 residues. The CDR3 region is CASSSLTGTSAHEQYF.

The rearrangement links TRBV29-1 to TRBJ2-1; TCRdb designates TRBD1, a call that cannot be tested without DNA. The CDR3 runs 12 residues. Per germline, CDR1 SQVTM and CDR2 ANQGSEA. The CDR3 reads CSVGPAYNEQFF.

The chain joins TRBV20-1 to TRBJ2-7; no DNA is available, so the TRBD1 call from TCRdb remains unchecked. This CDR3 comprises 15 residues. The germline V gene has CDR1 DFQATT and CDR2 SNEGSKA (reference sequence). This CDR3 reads CSASSTGTGDYEQYF.

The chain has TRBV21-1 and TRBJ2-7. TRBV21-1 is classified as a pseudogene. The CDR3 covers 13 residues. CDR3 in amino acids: CASSKRPSYEQYF.

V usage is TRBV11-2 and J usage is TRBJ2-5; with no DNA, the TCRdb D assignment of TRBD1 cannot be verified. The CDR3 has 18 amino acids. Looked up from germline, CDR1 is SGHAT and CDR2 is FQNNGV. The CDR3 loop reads CASSLDPQRGLPGETQYF.

CDR3 loop: CATLEGTLNIQYF. The J gene is TRBJ2-4, the V gene TRBV6-2 or TRBV6-3; the D gene TCRdb calls, TRBD2, cannot be checked with no DNA. The CDR3 has 13 amino acids. Germline V gene lookup returns CDR1 MNHEY and CDR2 SVGEGT.

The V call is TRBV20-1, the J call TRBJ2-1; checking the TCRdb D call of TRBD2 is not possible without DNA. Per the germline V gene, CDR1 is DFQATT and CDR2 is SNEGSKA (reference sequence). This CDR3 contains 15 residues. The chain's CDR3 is CSARGSSGSQNEQFF.

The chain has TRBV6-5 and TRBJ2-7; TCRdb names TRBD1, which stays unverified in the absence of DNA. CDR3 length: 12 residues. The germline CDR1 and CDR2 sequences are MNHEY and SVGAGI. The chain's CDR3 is CASSYSGGEQYF.

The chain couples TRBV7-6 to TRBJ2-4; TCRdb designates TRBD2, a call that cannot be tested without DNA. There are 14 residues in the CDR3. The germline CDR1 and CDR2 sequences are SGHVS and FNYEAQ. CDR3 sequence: CASSSEGPGDIQYF.

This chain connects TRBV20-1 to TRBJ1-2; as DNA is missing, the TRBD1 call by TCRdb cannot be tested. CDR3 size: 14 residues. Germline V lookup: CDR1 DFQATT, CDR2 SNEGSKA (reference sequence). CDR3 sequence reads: CSARVRGFDYGYTF.

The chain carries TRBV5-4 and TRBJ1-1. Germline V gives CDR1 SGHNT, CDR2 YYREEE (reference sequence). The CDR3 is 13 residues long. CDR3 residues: CASSSTGGAEAFF.